This T cell receptor (beta chain) is from a study of blood T cells in healthy people across ages. Findings and limits, study-wide: Measured against age, TCR beta diversity per million T cells decreased in a roughly linear manner.

This CDR3 is 13 amino acids long. Germline V gene data show CDR1 as MNHEY and CDR2 as SVGAGI. The V end lost 5 bases, the J end lost 4 bases, and 9 bases lay between the germline ends. In the case of this clonotype: Its antigen is unknown.

Ranging in age from about 6 to 90, the donors were healthy Caucasian individuals from Russia. Donors each provided 7.5 to 10 milliliters of peripheral blood. PBMCs, at least 7 million per sample, were isolated. PCR was performed a second time for roughly 7 to 12 cycles using a sample-barcoded 5' primer and a J-beta primer mix. TCRdb analysed the 5' RACE reads with MiXCR anew, one entry per CDR3 protein. The repertoire has roughly 1.5 million distinct CDR3 sequences, approximately 42% of them found once; the top ten carry just over 4%. Sequencing input: blood. This sequence was found in a woman aged 18-29 years in good health. This chain links TRBV6-5 with TRBJ1-5, with D hard to call. Here the CDR3 reads CASSDGQNQPQHF. CDR3 DNA: TGTGCCAGCAGTGACGGGCAGAATCAGCCCCAGCATTTT.